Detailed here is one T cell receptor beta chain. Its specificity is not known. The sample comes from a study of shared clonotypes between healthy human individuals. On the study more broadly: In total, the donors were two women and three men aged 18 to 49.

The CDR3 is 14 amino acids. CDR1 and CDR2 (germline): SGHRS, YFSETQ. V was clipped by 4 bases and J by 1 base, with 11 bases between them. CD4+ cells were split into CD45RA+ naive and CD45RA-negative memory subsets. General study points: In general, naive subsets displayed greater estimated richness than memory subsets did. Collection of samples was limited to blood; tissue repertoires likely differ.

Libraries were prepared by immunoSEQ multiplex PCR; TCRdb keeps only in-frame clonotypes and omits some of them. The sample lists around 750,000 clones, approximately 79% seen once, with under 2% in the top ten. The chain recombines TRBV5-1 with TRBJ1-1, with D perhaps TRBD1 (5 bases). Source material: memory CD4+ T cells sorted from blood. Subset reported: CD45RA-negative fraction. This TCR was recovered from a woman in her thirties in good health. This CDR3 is CASSTTAGNTEAFF. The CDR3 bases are TGCGCCAGCAGCACGACAGCGGGGAACACTGAAGCTTTCTTT.